The T cell receptor (beta chain) under discussion was sequenced for a study of blood T cells in healthy people across ages. The authors ran a second PCR of roughly 7 to 11 cycles using a sample-barcoded 5' primer and a J-beta primer mix. Via MiXCR, TCRdb re-called the 5' RACE reads, giving one row per CDR3 protein. The data contain some 930,000 distinct CDR3 sequences, about 29% of them seen just once; the ten biggest clones take up 10% to 13%. This clonotype has a handful of counts. This CDR3 region has 15 residues. The V and J ends lost 2 bases and 0 bases respectively, with 8 bases between them. Germline loops: CDR1 LGHDT, CDR2 YNNKEL (reference sequence). These data were also filed under a second study, of T cells of mothers and their children.

The chain links TRBV3-1 to TRBJ2-1, with D possibly TRBD2 on 5 matching bases. This receptor was identified in a woman in her thirties or forties in good health. Sequencing was performed on blood. The CDR3 sequence: CASSQPGSSYNEQFF. CDR3 nucleotides: TGTGCCAGCAGCCAACCGGGAAGCTCCTACAATGAGCAGTTCTTC.